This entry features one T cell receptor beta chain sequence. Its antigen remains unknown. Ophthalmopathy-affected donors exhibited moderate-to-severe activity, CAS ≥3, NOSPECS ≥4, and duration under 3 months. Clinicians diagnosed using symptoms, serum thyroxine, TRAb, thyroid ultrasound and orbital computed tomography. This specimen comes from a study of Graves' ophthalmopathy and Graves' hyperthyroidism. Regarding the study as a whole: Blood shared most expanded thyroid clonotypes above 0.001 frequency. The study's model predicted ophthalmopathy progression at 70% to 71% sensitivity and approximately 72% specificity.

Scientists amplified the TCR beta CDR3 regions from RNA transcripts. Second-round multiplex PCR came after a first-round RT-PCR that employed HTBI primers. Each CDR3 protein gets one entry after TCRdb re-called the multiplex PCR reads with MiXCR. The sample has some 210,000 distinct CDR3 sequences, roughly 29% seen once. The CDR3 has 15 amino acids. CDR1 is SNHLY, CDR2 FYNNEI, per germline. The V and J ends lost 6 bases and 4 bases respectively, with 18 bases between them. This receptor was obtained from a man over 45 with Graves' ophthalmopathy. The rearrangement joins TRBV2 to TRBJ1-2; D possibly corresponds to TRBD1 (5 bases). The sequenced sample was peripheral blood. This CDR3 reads CASSGAREESYGYTF. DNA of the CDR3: TGTGCCAGCAGCGGGGCTAGGGAGGAGTCCTATGGCTACACCTTC.